The source of this T cell receptor beta chain is a study of long-term antiretroviral therapy in people with HIV. Regarding this clone: Its specificity is unknown.

V shed 3 bases, J shed 4 bases, and the junction held 9 bases outside the gene matches. Germline CDR1 and CDR2: SGDLS and YYNGEE. This CDR3 contains 15 residues. Participants who had HIV were, without exception, treated in the United States. Survey-level immunoSEQ v3.0 assays were run. Method: immunoSEQ multiplex PCR; TCRdb's copy keeps in-frame clones and lacks some. The sample yields 48,000 or so clones, about 88% seen once. Study-wide results and limits: Increased diversity was seen after ART, yet it remained lower than in transplant donor controls.

The specimen comprised unsorted PBMCs, sampled 0.8 years after starting antiretroviral therapy. The sequence derives from a woman aged 18-29 years with HIV. The V and J genes are TRBV9 and TRBJ1-2; 7 nucleotides match TRBD1. CDR3 DNA: TGTGCCAGCAGCGCGACGGCCAGGGGGGGCTATGGCTACACCTTC. The encoded protein is CASSATARGGYGYTF.